This TCR beta chain was recorded in a study of cytomegalovirus exposure and HLA in healthy donors. The donors were part of the approximately 120-subject validation cohort, which stood apart from the roughly 700-subject first cohort. Regarding this clone: The antigen remains undetermined.

Method: immunoSEQ multiplex PCR; TCRdb's copy keeps in-frame clones and lacks some. The sample contains 200,000 to 300,000 clones, 70% to 90% of which appear only once. Study results and caveats: Altogether, some 170 TCR beta chains were recorded as cytomegalovirus-associated. Rare TCR sequences dominated, though some public TCRs recurred in many donors.

The specimen was PBMCs. The clonotype originates from a woman in her twenties or thirties in good health and CMV-seropositive.

Here the CDR3 DNA reads TGTGCCAGCAGCTTAGGATTTCAGGGCTACGAGCAGTACTTC. Translated: CASSLGFQGYEQYF. The V call is TRBV7-2, the J call TRBJ2-7, with D maybe TRBD1 (5 bases). Between the trimmed V and J ends, which lost 1 base and 3 bases, there was a span of 10 bases. From germline, CDR1 is SGHTA and CDR2 FQGNSA. CDR3 length: 14 amino acids.